The sequence of this T cell receptor beta chain was determined in a study of blood T cell repertoires in COVID-19. Study details: T cells, B-cell-depleted T cells, or PBMCs supplied cDNA or gDNA.

The CDR3 covers 16 residues. V was trimmed by 1 base and J by 0 bases, leaving 13 bases between them. CDR1 LGHDT and CDR2 YNNKEL come from the germline V gene (reference sequence). The assay was immunoSEQ multiplex PCR, and TCRdb's table has in-frame clones only and misses some. The sample lists more than 300,000 clones, around 87% seen once, with over 9.5% in the top ten. This sequence joins TRBV3-1 (or the pseudogene TRBV3-2) and TRBJ2-7; D is ambiguous. The clonotype originates from a woman in her 30s with COVID-19, enrolled during active disease. Sequencing used peripheral blood. The CDR3 bases are TGTGCCAGCAGCCAAGGCCCCAACCCTAGCTCCTACGAGCAGTACTTC. Its protein is CASSQGPNPSSYEQYF.